The 30 T cell receptor beta chains in this list originate from one sample, sequenced in a study of cytomegalovirus exposure and HLA in healthy donors. PCR amplification relied on 60 Vbeta primers (plus 13 Jbeta primers). TCRdb's table, derived via immunoSEQ multiplex PCR, lists solely in-frame clones and lacks some. The sample lists about 100,000 clones, 65% to 80% occurring once. The sample comprised PBMCs. The receptors were gathered from a woman aged 40 to 50 in good health and CMV-seronegative.

The chain carries TRBV6-6 and TRBJ1-1; D gene unclear. Trimming stripped 0 bases from V and 3 bases from J, with 14 bases between. From germline, CDR1 is MNHNY and CDR2 SVGAGI (reference sequence). The CDR3 is 16 residues long. The DNA of the CDR3 is TGTGCCAGCAGTTACTCGAAAAGAGGGAAGGACACTGAAGCTTTCTTT. As protein: CASSYSKRGKDTEAFF.

The chain links TRBV7-9 to TRBJ1-5; TRBD1 agrees at 9 bases. Unmatched junction bases numbered 4, after V lost 1 base and J lost 9 bases. The length of the CDR3 is 14 residues. The germline V gene encodes CDR1 SEHNR and CDR2 FQNEAQ (reference sequence). The CDR3 reads CASSLGQGVGPQHF. The CDR3 bases are TGTGCCAGCAGCTTAGGACAGGGGGTCGGGCCCCAGCATTTT.

The chain recombines TRBV4-2 with TRBJ2-1; the match to TRBD2 covers 9 bases. This CDR3 is built from 14 residues. Trimming cost V 0 bases and J 8 bases; bases outside gene matches: 2. Germline V gene data show CDR1 as LGHNA and CDR2 as YNFKEQ. CDR3 coding DNA: TGTGCCAGCAGCCAAGAGTTAGCGGGAGATGAGCAGTTCTTC. Amino acid sequence: CASSQELAGDEQFF.

This clone was recorded a few times. The chain uses TRBV5-6 and TRBJ1-6; possibly TRBD1 for D (6 bases). Trimming left V 5 bases short and J 5 bases short, with 11 bases between. This CDR3 is built from 14 residues. Germline lookup yields CDR1 SGHDT and CDR2 YYEEEE. CDR3 sequence (DNA): TGTGCCAGCAGTCTCTCAGGGGATAATTCACCCCTCCACTTT. Encoded protein: CASSLSGDNSPLHF.

Only a few counts were recorded for this clone. J is TRBJ1-1 and V is TRBV6-1; no clear D. The CDR3 consists of 13 residues. Germline V gene sequence: CDR1 MNHNS, CDR2 SASEGT. Trimming shortened V by 6 bases and J by 1 base, and 9 bases separated the two germline ends. DNA of the CDR3: TGTGCCAGCAGGACCACAGCGAACACTGAAGCTTTCTTT. This translates into CASRTTANTEAFF.

CDR3 sequence (DNA): TGTGCCAGCAGTGGAGAGCGGGGGGGGTTCTTC. Residues: CASSGERGGFF. The rearrangement uses TRBV28 and TRBJ2-1; 10 bases match TRBD2. Germline values: CDR1 MDHEN, CDR2 SYDVKM. V gave up 5 bases and J gave up 15 bases; unmatched junction bases: 4. The CDR3 consists of 11 residues.

V usage is TRBV5-4 and J usage is TRBJ2-1, with D possibly matching TRBD1 (6 bases). Germline CDR1 is SGHNT and CDR2 is YYREEE (reference sequence). The CDR3 runs 15 residues. The germline V and J ends were trimmed by 6 bases and 6 bases, with 19 bases remaining between them. CDR3 DNA: TGTGCCAGCAACAGGGAGAGGGACCGAATCAATGAGCAGTTCTTC. This codes for CASNRERDRINEQFF.

The V gene is TRBV20-1, the J gene TRBJ2-7; TRBD1 might be the D (6 bases). The germline V gene has CDR1 DFQATT and CDR2 SNEGSKA (reference sequence). Between the trimmed V and J ends, which lost 7 bases and 2 bases, there was a span of 9 bases. This CDR3 spans 11 amino acids. This CDR3 reads CSGGGTYEQYF. The CDR3 nucleotides are TGCAGTGGAGGGGGAACCTACGAGCAGTACTTC.

In its sample, this clone was seen once. This sequence joins TRBV4-1 and TRBJ1-2, with a possible D match to TRBD1 (5 bases). This CDR3 has 17 amino acids. V gave up 4 bases and J gave up 4 bases, with 22 bases separating them. Per germline, CDR1 MGHRA and CDR2 YSYEKL. CDR3 nucleotide sequence: TGCGCCAGCAGCCCCCGAGCCTTATTTCAGGGTCCCTATGGCTACACCTTC. Translated: CASSPRALFQGPYGYTF.

This rearrangement joins TRBV27 to TRBJ2-7; D gene unclear. The CDR3 runs 14 residues. CDR1 is MNHEY, CDR2 SMNVEV, per germline (reference sequence). Trimming took 6 bases from V and 5 from J, leaving 17 bases between them. CDR3 DNA: TGTGCCAGCAGCCCCCGAAGACTGGTCAACGAGCAGTACTTC. This gives the protein CASSPRRLVNEQYF.

This sequence joins TRBV2 and TRBJ2-5; 7 nucleotides match TRBD1. Germline CDR1 reads SNHLY; CDR2 reads FYNNEI. This CDR3 spans 14 amino acids. Germline trimming cut 7 bases from V and 1 base from J; bases unmatched to any gene: 6. In DNA, the CDR3 is TGTGCCAGCACGGCGGCAGGGGGCCAAGAGACCCAGTACTTC. Amino acid sequence: CASTAAGGQETQYF.

CDR3 sequence: CASSLGSSTNEQFF. The DNA of the CDR3 is TGTGCCAGCAGCCTCGGGTCGAGCACCAATGAGCAGTTCTTC. The V and J genes are TRBV7-2 and TRBJ2-1; unclear D gene. V was trimmed by 5 bases and J by 6 bases, leaving 14 bases between them. Germline CDR1 is SGHTA and CDR2 is FQGNSA. This CDR3 has 14 amino acids.

CDR3 DNA: TGTGCCAGCAGCATCCCGACAGTCTACAATGAGCAGTTCTTC. Translation: CASSIPTVYNEQFF. The chain combines TRBV7-2 with TRBJ2-1; tentatively, D is TRBD1 (5 bases). The CDR3 covers 14 residues. The V and J ends lost 5 bases and 3 bases respectively, with 11 bases between them. In germline, CDR1 is SGHTA, CDR2 FQGNSA.

The chain employs TRBV5-1 and TRBJ1-1; D is possibly TRBD1 (6 bases). CDR3 size: 16 residues. V was cut by 0 bases and J by 1 base, with 13 bases left in between. From germline, CDR1 is SGHRS and CDR2 YFSETQ. The CDR3 reads CASSLAGGAENTEAFF. CDR3 sequence (DNA): TGCGCCAGCAGCTTGGCGGGGGGCGCGGAGAACACTGAAGCTTTCTTT.

This clone has only a few counts. The chain has TRBV5-6 and TRBJ1-1; D perhaps matches TRBD1 (6 bases). This CDR3 is built from 15 residues. Trimming took 6 bases from V and 1 from J, leaving 16 bases between them. Per germline, CDR1 SGHDT and CDR2 YYEEEE. The CDR3 coding sequence is TGTGCCAGCACCCTGGGGGGGCAACCGAACACTGAAGCTTTCTTT. It translates to CASTLGGQPNTEAFF.

This clone was picked up a small number of times. V gene TRBV5-4 combines with J gene TRBJ2-5, with 7 bases lining up with TRBD2. The V segment lost 4 bases and the J segment 11 bases; nucleotides outside the gene matches: 11. Germline CDR1 reads SGHNT; CDR2 reads YYREEE (reference sequence). The CDR3 is 13 residues long. The CDR3 loop reads CASSPGGFEEQYF. The CDR3, as DNA: TGTGCCAGCAGCCCCGGGGGGTTCGAGGAGCAGTACTTC.

About this clone itself: A read error may account for a junction end that differs from germline. Here the CDR3 reads CATSGQGKDYGYTF. DNA for the CDR3: TGTGCCACCAGTGGGCAGGGGAAGGACTATGGCTACACCTTC. The chain uses TRBV10-3 and TRBJ1-2, with TRBD1 as a possible D gene (6 bases). Germline V CDR1 and CDR2: ENHRY, SYGVKD. This CDR3 is 14 amino acids long.

V usage is TRBV11-2 and J usage is TRBJ2-1; 8 bases map to TRBD2. The J segment lost 2 bases and the V segment lost 4 bases, leaving 7 bases of the junction unmatched. This CDR3 has 16 residues. The V gene's germline CDR1 is SGHAT and CDR2 FQNNGV. CDR3 DNA: TGTGCCAGCAGCTCTCTAGCGGGTCATGCCTACAATGAGCAGTTCTTC. Residues: CASSSLAGHAYNEQFF.

The J gene is TRBJ2-7, the V gene TRBV4-3; TRBD2 matches at 13 bases. This CDR3 is 16 amino acids long. Trimming cost V 2 bases and J 1 base; bases outside gene matches: 2. Germline CDR1 reads LGHNA; CDR2 reads YSLEER. The CDR3 sequence is CASSQRTSGRSYEQYF. Here the CDR3 DNA reads TGCGCCAGCAGCCAACGGACTAGCGGGAGATCCTACGAGCAGTACTTC.

CDR3 loop: CASSLTSSYEQYF. As DNA, the CDR3 is TGTGCCAGCAGCTTGACTAGTTCCTACGAGCAGTACTTC. This chain links TRBV7-8 with TRBJ2-7; D might be TRBD2 (6 bases). Germline V CDR1 and CDR2: SGHVS, FQNEAQ. V was trimmed by 3 bases and J by 1 base, leaving 7 bases between them. The length of the CDR3 is 13 residues.

This rearrangement joins TRBV6-1 to TRBJ1-2, with TRBD1 identical over 7 bases. The trim removed 4 bases at V and 3 bases at J, leaving 2 bases unmatched. CDR1 MNHNS and CDR2 SASEGT come from the germline V gene. The CDR3 spans 13 residues. In nucleotides, the CDR3 is TGTGCCAGCAGTGGAGGGGGCTACTATGGCTACACCTTC. This translates into CASSGGGYYGYTF.

The rearrangement uses TRBV2 and TRBJ2-5; 11 bases match TRBD2. Per germline, CDR1 SNHLY and CDR2 FYNNEI. V trimming: 8 bases; J trimming: 2 bases; junction bases outside the gene matches: 13. The CDR3 contains 17 residues. In nucleotides, the CDR3 is TGTGCCAGCCACTATATCCCGGGACTAGCGGAACAAGAGACCCAGTACTTC. Its translation: CASHYIPGLAEQETQYF.

V gene TRBV6-5 combines with J gene TRBJ2-7; D possibly corresponds to TRBD1 (6 bases). This CDR3 has 16 residues. Trimming took 4 bases from V and 0 from J, leaving 16 bases between them. Looked up from germline, CDR1 is MNHEY and CDR2 is SVGAGI. For the CDR3, the DNA is TGTGCCAGCAGTTCTTCTCACAGGGCTAGCTCCTACGAGCAGTACTTC. Translated: CASSSSHRASSYEQYF.

This clone turned up a few times. The chain combines TRBV21-1 with TRBJ1-3; TRBD1 reflects the table's D call only, with no check against the DNA. TRBV21-1 is deemed a pseudogene. This CDR3 contains 18 residues. The CDR3 protein is CASSKGDPGQGTGNTIYF. The CDR3 DNA reads TGTGCCAGCAGCAAAGGGGATCCGGGACAGGGCACTGGAAACACCATATATTTT.

This chain links TRBV28 with TRBJ2-7; D possibly corresponds to TRBD2 (6 bases). From germline, CDR1 is MDHEN and CDR2 SYDVKM. Trimming left V 2 bases short and J 2 bases short, with 10 bases between. The length of the CDR3 is 14 residues. The CDR3 protein is CASSLRGAAYEQYF. For the CDR3, the DNA is TGTGCCAGCAGTTTACGCGGGGCGGCCTACGAGCAGTACTTC.

The V gene is TRBV6-1, the J gene TRBJ1-3, with D unclear. Trimming cost V 2 bases and J 4 bases, with 12 bases left between them. The germline V gene has CDR1 MNHNS and CDR2 SASEGT. The CDR3 is 15 residues long. The CDR3 protein is CASSEIPFLGNTIYF. The CDR3 nucleotides are TGTGCCAGCAGTGAAATCCCGTTTTTGGGAAACACCATATATTTT.

This sequence joins TRBV28 and TRBJ2-3; D gene unclear. CDR3 length: 15 residues. Germline V gene sequence: CDR1 MDHEN, CDR2 SYDVKM. Trimming removed 4 bases from V and 3 bases from J, with 14 bases in between. In DNA form, the CDR3 reads TGTGCCAGCAGTTCTCCTCGAGGTGCGACAGATACGCAGTATTTT. This sequence encodes CASSSPRGATDTQYF. Full variable domain (rest looked up from reference TRBV28 and TRBJ2-3): DVKVTQSSRYLVKRTGEKVFLECVQDMDHENMFWYRQDPGLGLRLIYFSYDVKMKEKGDIPEGYSVSREKKERFSLILESASTNQTSMYLCASSSPRGATDTQYFGPGTRLTVL.

The chain combines TRBV19 with TRBJ1-1, with 7 bases matching TRBD1. Per germline, CDR1 LNHDA and CDR2 SQIVND (reference sequence). CDR3 size: 14 residues. Germline trimming cut 7 bases from V and 4 bases from J; bases unmatched to any gene: 9. Written as DNA, the CDR3 is TGTGCCAGTACCCACCAGGGGGGAGTCACTGAAGCTTTCTTT. Translating gives CASTHQGGVTEAFF. The whole variable domain, remainder taken from reference TRBV19 and TRBJ1-1, is DGGITQSPKYLFRKEGQNVTLSCEQNLNHDAMYWYRQDPGQGLRLIYYSQIVNDFQKGDIAEGYSVSREKKESFPLTVTSAQKNPTAFYLCASTHQGGVTEAFFGQGTRLTVV.

The table lists this clone with a few counts. The chain's CDR3 is CASSSPQGRSGNTIYF. The DNA for the CDR3 is TGTGCCAGCAGTTCCCCTCAGGGAAGGTCTGGAAACACCATATATTTT. J is TRBJ1-3 and V is TRBV28; D is possibly TRBD1 (5 bases). Germline V gene data show CDR1 as MDHEN and CDR2 as SYDVKM. Trimming removed 4 bases at V and 1 base at J, with 14 bases between. This CDR3 contains 16 residues.

The chain carries TRBV28 and TRBJ2-3; 8 bases match TRBD2. CDR3 length equals 17 residues. Trimming took 3 bases from V and 0 from J; bases not matched to a gene: 8. Germline V lookup: CDR1 MDHEN, CDR2 SYDVKM. CDR3 loop: CASSLAGTSSSTDTQYF. CDR3 in DNA: TGTGCCAGCAGTTTGGCCGGGACTAGTTCAAGCACAGATACGCAGTATTTT.